A selection of T cell receptor beta chains follows, all from one sample in a study of identifying expanded T cells in peripheral blood. Measured with immunoSEQ multiplex PCR; TCRdb has only the in-frame clones, and not every one. The sample includes some 76,000 clones, roughly 90% of them seen just once. The sequenced material came from blood. Every receptor here comes from a person between 18 and 69 years old in good health. The CDR3 runs from the conserved cysteine through the conserved F or W. Fields, in order: D gene, CDR3 length, clone size, V gene, J gene, CDR3 DNA, CDR3 protein. The D gene is left open where the match is weak. Size is omitted from some rows. Given values are once, few, many or a class for expanded clones.

D gene: TRBD2; CDR3 length: 14; clone size: NA; V gene: TRBV7-7; J gene: TRBJ2-1; CDR3 DNA: TGTGCCAGCAGCTTAAGTAGCGGGAGCAATGAGCAGTTCTTC; CDR3 protein: CASSLSSGSNEQFF
D gene: NA; CDR3 length: 16; clone size: NA; V gene: TRBV28; J gene: TRBJ2-5; CDR3 DNA: TGTGCCAGCAGTTTTGGCCCCGGAATCGAGGGGGAGACCCAGTACTTC; CDR3 protein: CASSFGPGIEGETQYF
D gene: TRBD2; CDR3 length: 14; clone size: NA; V gene: TRBV28; J gene: TRBJ2-3; CDR3 DNA: TGTGCCAGCGGGGGGGTGGACCGCACAGATACGCAGTATTTT; CDR3 protein: CASGGVDRTDTQYF
D gene: NA; CDR3 length: 14; clone size: NA; V gene: TRBV5-4; J gene: TRBJ2-1; CDR3 DNA: TGTGCCAGCAGCAGCGCGGGACCGCCCCATGAGCAGTTCTTC; CDR3 protein: CASSSAGPPHEQFF
D gene: NA; CDR3 length: 13; clone size: NA; V gene: TRBV6-5; J gene: TRBJ2-7; CDR3 DNA: TGTGCCAGCAGTCCCGGACCCCGGACGGAGCAGTACTTC; CDR3 protein: CASSPGPRTEQYF
D gene: NA; CDR3 length: 17; clone size: NA; V gene: TRBV7-9; J gene: TRBJ2-7; CDR3 DNA: TGTGCCAGCAGCTTAGTTTTAATAGGGGACCTCCGGGGCGAGCAGTACTTC; CDR3 protein: CASSLVLIGDLRGEQYF
D gene: NA; CDR3 length: 13; clone size: NA; V gene: TRBV7-9; J gene: TRBJ1-1; CDR3 DNA: TGTGCCAGCAGCTTTGGGGGGAACACTGAAGCTTTCTTT; CDR3 protein: CASSFGGNTEAFF
D gene: NA; CDR3 length: 16; clone size: once; V gene: TRBV5-1; J gene: TRBJ2-5; CDR3 DNA: TGCGCCAGCAGCTCGGGCTGGGGGGTCTCGGGGGAGACCCAGTACTTC; CDR3 protein: CASSSGWGVSGETQYF
D gene: NA; CDR3 length: 15; clone size: NA; V gene: TRBV29-1; J gene: TRBJ2-5; CDR3 DNA: TGCAGCGTTGAAGATCTTAGACAGCTTCAAGAGACCCAGTACTTC; CDR3 protein: CSVEDLRQLQETQYF
D gene: TRBD2; CDR3 length: 18; clone size: NA; V gene: TRBV9; J gene: TRBJ2-7; CDR3 DNA: TGTGCCAGCAGCCTCGCTAGCGGGAGGGCTTTGATGGGATACGAGCAGTACTTC; CDR3 protein: CASSLASGRALMGYEQYF
D gene: NA; CDR3 length: 14; clone size: NA; V gene: TRBV27; J gene: TRBJ1-1; CDR3 DNA: TGTGCCAGCAGTTCCGCGGGGCGTAACACTGAAGCTTTCTTT; CDR3 protein: CASSSAGRNTEAFF
D gene: TRBD1; CDR3 length: 14; clone size: NA; V gene: TRBV6-5; J gene: TRBJ1-2; CDR3 DNA: TGTGCCAGCAGAAACAGGGGGCTCAACTATGGCTACACCTTC; CDR3 protein: CASRNRGLNYGYTF
D gene: NA; CDR3 length: 15; clone size: NA; V gene: TRBV5-4; J gene: TRBJ1-1; CDR3 DNA: TGTGCCAGCAGCTTGGGGGGGGGATTAAACACTGAAGCTTTCTTT; CDR3 protein: CASSLGGGLNTEAFF
D gene: TRBD2; CDR3 length: 16; clone size: once; V gene: TRBV6-6; J gene: TRBJ2-1; CDR3 DNA: TGTGCCAGCAGTTATCCGACTAGCGGGACCTACAATGAGCAGTTCTTC; CDR3 protein: CASSYPTSGTYNEQFF
D gene: TRBD2; CDR3 length: 15; clone size: NA; V gene: TRBV28; J gene: TRBJ2-3; CDR3 DNA: TGTGCCAGCAGTCCCCGTTTGGGGGGGACAGATACGCAGTATTTT; CDR3 protein: CASSPRLGGTDTQYF
D gene: NA; CDR3 length: 15; clone size: NA; V gene: TRBV7-3; J gene: TRBJ2-1; CDR3 DNA: TGTGCCAGCAGCGAGAGGGGGTTGGTCTACAATGAGCAGTTCTTC; CDR3 protein: CASSERGLVYNEQFF
D gene: TRBD1; CDR3 length: 14; clone size: NA; V gene: TRBV6-5; J gene: TRBJ2-7; CDR3 DNA: TGTGCCAGCAGGTCGGACAGGGATCTTCCCGAGCAGTACTTC; CDR3 protein: CASRSDRDLPEQYF
D gene: NA; CDR3 length: 14; clone size: once; V gene: TRBV7-2; J gene: TRBJ1-4; CDR3 DNA: TGTGCCAGCAGCCCCATACGTGGTTCACAAAAACTGTTTTTT; CDR3 protein: CASSPIRGSQKLFF
D gene: NA; CDR3 length: 15; clone size: medium-sized; V gene: TRBV7-3; J gene: TRBJ2-5; CDR3 DNA: TGTGCCAGCAGCCAACAGGGAGGCGGACAAGAGACCCAGTACTTC; CDR3 protein: CASSQQGGGQETQYF
D gene: NA; CDR3 length: 13; clone size: NA; V gene: TRBV30; J gene: TRBJ2-5; CDR3 DNA: TGTGCCTGGGGAGGTGGCATCCAAGAGACCCAGTACTTC; CDR3 protein: CAWGGGIQETQYF